Given below is one T cell receptor (beta chain) in context. Its antigen is undetermined. The sample comes from a study of shared clonotypes between healthy human individuals. General study results and limits: Generation of non-shared clonotypes was less probable than generation of clonotypes shared by all four donors.

V was cut by 2 bases and J by 4 bases, with 8 bases left in between. CDR3 length: 13 amino acids. The germline gives CDR1 MNHEY, CDR2 SMNVEV (reference sequence). Repertoires were generated with immunoSEQ multiplex PCR, while TCRdb's copy carries only in-frame clones and drops some. The sample holds under 600,000 clones, more than 95% seen once. Sequencing used naive CD4+ T cells sorted from blood. Subset denoted: CD45RA+ positively selected. This receptor was identified in a woman between 25 and 40 years old in good health. The chain has TRBV27 and TRBJ1-2, with D maybe TRBD1 (6 bases). The CDR3 sequence: CASSLKGVYGYTF. The CDR3 nucleotides are TGTGCCAGCAGTTTAAAGGGGGTCTATGGCTACACCTTC.